This paragraph covers one T cell receptor (beta chain) sequence. Its antigen is unknown. These data originate in a study of identifying expanded T cells in peripheral blood. Healthy donors had no documented immune events, such as infections, while sampled. In germline, CDR1 is WNHNN, CDR2 SYGVQD (reference sequence). The CDR3 runs 14 residues. Trimming took off 2 bases at V and 2 bases at J, with 9 bases between the two ends. Study observations and caveats: Differentially abundant clones: roughly 1.2 between replicates, about 16 at 2 to 3 weeks, approximately 19 at four. Clone count variance between roughly 2-week samples rose with total template count.

Generated by immunoSEQ multiplex PCR, the TCRdb table keeps only in-frame clones and is missing some. The table shows approximately 110,000 clones, with about 89% occurring only once. The TCR was taken from a person between 18 and 75 years old in good health. The sequenced sample was blood. The V gene is TRBV10-1, the J gene TRBJ1-1; no definite D call. In nucleotides, the CDR3 is TGCGCCAGCAGTGAGGAGGGATATAACACTGAAGCTTTCTTT. Translating it yields CASSEEGYNTEAFF.